The 4 T cell receptor beta chains listed next were all sequenced from one sample in a study of T cells in women clearing cervical HPV infection. Measured with immunoSEQ multiplex PCR; TCRdb has only the in-frame clones, and not every one. In all, the sample yields about 33,000 clones. Source material: blood buffy coat. The receptor source for this set is a woman aged 18 to 75 with a cervical HPV16 infection that either progressed to CIN3+ or cleared (not recorded which).

With regard to this clone: The sequenced fragment ends 3 residues before the CDR3 boundary, so the rest is inferred from the germline J gene. The chain combines TRBV19 with TRBJ1-5, with 9 positions matching TRBD1. CDR3 size: 16 residues. The germline V gene has CDR1 LNHDA and CDR2 SQIVND (reference sequence). The V segment lost 5 bases and the J segment 4 bases; nucleotides outside the gene matches: 9. CDR3 DNA, as far as it was read: TGTGCCAGTAGTGCTCCGGGACAGGGACTGAATCAGCCC. This codes for CASSAPGQGLNQP. The full-length CDR3 reads as CASSAPGQGLNQPQHF.

Worth noting for this clone: The read terminates 3 residues ahead of where the CDR3 ends, so the germline J gene completes it. The gene calls are TRBV7-2 and TRBJ2-3; tentatively, D is TRBD1 or TRBD2 (5 bases each). Germline CDR1 SGHTA, CDR2 FQGNSA. CDR3 length: 14 amino acids. CDR3 DNA (partial): TGTGCCAGCAGCTTAGGAGGGGTGCAAGAGACG. This encodes CASSLGGVQET. The whole CDR3 protein reads CASSLGGVQETQYF.

Worth noting for this clone: The read ends 3 residues early relative to the CDR3; the germline J gene fills the gap. The chain carries TRBV19 and TRBJ2-5, with D unclear. Trimming took off 7 bases at V and 0 bases at J, with 12 bases between the two ends. The CDR3 has 14 residues. Germline lookup yields CDR1 LNHDA and CDR2 SQIVND (reference sequence). The CDR3 loop reads CASKSQSYQETQYF. The CDR3 DNA, read in part, is TGTGCCAGTAAGAGCCAATCGTACCAAGAGACC.

In the case of this clone: The sequence runs out 3 residues before the end of the CDR3; the remainder is reconstructed from the germline J gene. The chain joins TRBV5-6 to TRBJ2-7; TRBD1 is a possible D gene (6 bases). V was cut by 4 bases and J by 1 base, with 12 bases left in between. Germline assignment: CDR1 SGHDT and CDR2 YYEEEE. The CDR3 is 14 residues long. The CDR3 here is CASSETGKSYEQYF. The CDR3 bases that were read are TGTGCCAGCAGCGAAACAGGGAAGTCCTACGAG.